The clone carrying this TCR beta chain was observed many times. Its cognate antigen is unknown. This record comes from a study of T-cell memory formation after mild COVID-19. From the 5' RACE reads, TCRdb called clonotypes with MiXCR, one entry per CDR3 protein. The sample gives around 300,000 distinct CDR3 sequences, around 13% of which show up once; roughly 20% is in the top ten. General study results and limits: A second wave of clones peaked on day 37, and their SARS-CoV-2 specificity went unconfirmed.

Germline CDR1 is MNHEY and CDR2 is SVGAGI. The ends lost 2 bases at V and 1 base at J; junction bases unmatched: 0. This CDR3 has 17 amino acids. The origin of this receptor is a young man who had mild COVID-19 (a few samples of this study predate the infection). Cell type and time point are not known. The J gene is TRBJ2-2, the V gene TRBV6-5; the match to TRBD2 covers 14 bases. The material sequenced was PBMCs or a T cell subset sorted from them (not recorded which). The CDR3 DNA reads as TGTGCCAGCAGTTACGGGACTAGCGGGGGGAACACCGGGGAGCTGTTTTTT. This sequence encodes CASSYGTSGGNTGELFF.